A single sample gave rise to the 16 T cell receptor beta chains below, sequenced in a study of monozygotic twins with inflammatory bowel disease. TCRdb reprocessed the 5' RACE reads, keeping one entry per CDR3 protein, no DNA. This repertoire comprises 350,000 to 500,000 distinct CDR3 sequences; its ten largest clones make up around 2.4%. The sequenced sample consisted of blood. These receptors all stem from a human donor with ulcerative colitis or Crohn's disease, or a healthy co-twin of an affected twin (not recorded which).

The V call is TRBV20-1, the J call TRBJ1-2; TCRdb gives TRBD1 as the D gene, but with no DNA this cannot be confirmed. The germline CDR1 and CDR2 sequences are DFQATT and SNEGSKA (reference sequence). CDR3 length: 13 amino acids. The CDR3 sequence is CSVRRDGVYGYTF.

The chain combines TRBV20-1 with TRBJ1-5; TCRdb returns TRBD1, unconfirmable since there is no DNA. The CDR3 has 13 residues. Germline V CDR1 and CDR2: DFQATT, SNEGSKA (reference sequence). Here the CDR3 reads CSASRDRGQPQHF.

The chain carries TRBV20-1 and TRBJ2-3; as DNA is missing, the TRBD1 call by TCRdb cannot be tested. CDR3 size: 14 residues. Germline V gene lookup returns CDR1 DFQATT and CDR2 SNEGSKA (reference sequence). This CDR3 is CSAPTGASTDTQYF.

The V and J genes are TRBV11-2 and TRBJ2-2; TCRdb outputs TRBD1, but without DNA this stays unchecked. The CDR3 totals 14 residues. Germline V gene lookup returns CDR1 SGHAT and CDR2 FQNNGV. This CDR3 is CASTPGQGTGELFF. Full variable domain (outside the CDR3, taken from reference TRBV11-2 and TRBJ2-2): EAGVAQSPRYKIIEKRQSVAFWCNPISGHATLYWYQQILGQGPKLLIQFQNNGVVDDSQLPKDRFSAERLKGVDSTLKIQPAKLEDSAVYLCASTPGQGTGELFFGEGSRLTVL.

CDR3 residues: CASSRLALDKYF. This rearrangement joins TRBV21-1 to TRBJ2-5. TRBV21-1 is tagged as a pseudogene. This CDR3 has 12 amino acids.

The CDR3 protein is CASSETGRTYNEQFF. V is TRBV18 and J is TRBJ2-1; the D call of TRBD1 rests on TCRdb alone, since no DNA is present to check it. The germline V gene has CDR1 KGHSH and CDR2 LQKENI. CDR3 length: 15 amino acids.

The V call is TRBV5-8, the J call TRBJ2-2; the D gene TCRdb calls, TRBD1, cannot be checked with no DNA. The CDR3 has 15 residues. Per the germline V gene, CDR1 is SGHTS and CDR2 is YDEGEE. The CDR3 spells CASRRDRPNTGELFF.

The rearrangement joins TRBV6-1 to TRBJ2-1. Germline V gives CDR1 MNHNS, CDR2 SASEGT. This CDR3 spans 12 amino acids. The CDR3 reads CASSDSGSQQFF.

CDR3 residues: CASSLGGGANVLTF. The V gene is TRBV27, the J gene TRBJ2-6; TCRdb proposes TRBD1, but this gene call is untestable without DNA. CDR1 and CDR2 from the germline V gene are MNHEY and SMNVEV (reference sequence). The CDR3 extends over 14 amino acids. The full variable domain, its missing parts supplied by reference TRBV27 and TRBJ2-6, is EAQVTQNPRYLITVTGKKLTVTCSQNMNHEYMSWYRQDPGLGLRQIYYSMNVEVTDKGDVPEGYKVSRKEKRNFPLILESPSPNQTSLYFCASSLGGGANVLTFGAGSRLTVL.

The chain uses TRBV6-5 and TRBJ2-7; TCRdb gives TRBD1 as the D gene, but with no DNA this cannot be confirmed. CDR3 length equals 15 residues. Germline assignment: CDR1 MNHEY and CDR2 SVGAGI. CDR3 in amino acids: CASSYPGQGGYEQYF.

The rearrangement joins TRBV5-1 to TRBJ2-1; TCRdb gives TRBD1 as the D gene, but with no DNA this cannot be confirmed. Germline V lookup: CDR1 SGHRS, CDR2 YFSETQ. This CDR3 spans 15 amino acids. CDR3 loop: CASRPMGQGDNEQFF.

V and J are TRBV11-2 and TRBJ2-3; TCRdb lists TRBD2, though no DNA is available to test this call. The V gene's germline CDR1 is SGHAT and CDR2 FQNNGV. The CDR3 covers 16 residues. The CDR3 protein is CASSFTTGLPTDTQYF.

The chain joins TRBV9 to TRBJ1-6; TCRdb designates TRBD1, a call that cannot be tested without DNA. Germline V gene data show CDR1 as SGDLS and CDR2 as YYNGEE. The length of the CDR3 is 14 residues. The CDR3 loop is CASSSGTVNSPLHF.

The gene calls are TRBV10-3 and TRBJ1-1. CDR3 length equals 11 residues. Germline V gives CDR1 ENHRY, CDR2 SYGVKD. CDR3 residues: CAISDTAEAFF.

This chain connects TRBV4-2 to TRBJ1-1; there is no DNA to check the TCRdb D call of TRBD1. This CDR3 has 17 amino acids. CDR1 LGHNA and CDR2 YNFKEQ come from the germline V gene. This CDR3 is CASSPPKPTGQGTEAFF.

J is TRBJ2-7 and V is TRBV6-2 or TRBV6-3. The germline V gene encodes CDR1 MNHEY and CDR2 SVGEGT. The CDR3 sequence is 11 residues long. The CDR3 here is CASSYVAEQYF.